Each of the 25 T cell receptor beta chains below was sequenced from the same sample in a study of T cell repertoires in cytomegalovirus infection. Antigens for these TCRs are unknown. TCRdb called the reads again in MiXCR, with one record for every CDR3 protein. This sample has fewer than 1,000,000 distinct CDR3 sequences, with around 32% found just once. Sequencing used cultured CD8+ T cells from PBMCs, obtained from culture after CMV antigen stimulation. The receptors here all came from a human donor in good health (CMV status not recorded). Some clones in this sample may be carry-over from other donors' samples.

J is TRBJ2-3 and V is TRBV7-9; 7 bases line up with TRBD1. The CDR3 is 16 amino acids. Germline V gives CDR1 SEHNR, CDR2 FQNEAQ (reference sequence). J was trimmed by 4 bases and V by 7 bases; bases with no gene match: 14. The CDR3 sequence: CASNPAGGVFADTQYF. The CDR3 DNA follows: TGTGCCAGCAACCCGGCAGGGGGTGTATTCGCAGATACGCAGTATTTT.

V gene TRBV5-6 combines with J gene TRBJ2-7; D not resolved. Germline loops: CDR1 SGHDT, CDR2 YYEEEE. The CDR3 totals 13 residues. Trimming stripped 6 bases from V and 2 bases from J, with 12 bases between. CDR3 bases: TGTGCCAGCACCGTCGGCGGAGCCTACGAGCAGTACTTC. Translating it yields CASTVGGAYEQYF. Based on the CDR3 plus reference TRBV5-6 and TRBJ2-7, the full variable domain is DAGVTQSPTHLIKTRGQQVTLRCSPKSGHDTVSWYQQALGQGPQFIFQYYEEEERQRGNFPDRFSGHQFPNYSSELNVNALLLGDSALYLCASTVGGAYEQYFGPGTRLTVT.

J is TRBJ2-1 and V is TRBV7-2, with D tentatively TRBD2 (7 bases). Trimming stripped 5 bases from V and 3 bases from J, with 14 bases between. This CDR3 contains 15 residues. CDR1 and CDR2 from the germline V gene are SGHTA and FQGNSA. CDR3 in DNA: TGTGCCAGCAGCGCCGCGGGGGCCCTCTACAATGAGCAGTTCTTC. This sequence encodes CASSAAGALYNEQFF.

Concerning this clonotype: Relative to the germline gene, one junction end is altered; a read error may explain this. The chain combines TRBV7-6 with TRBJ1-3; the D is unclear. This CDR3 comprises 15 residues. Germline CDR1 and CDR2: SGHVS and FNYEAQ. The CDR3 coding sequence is TGTGCCAGCAGCTTAGATTCGGTGCCTGGAAACACCATAAATTTT. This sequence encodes CASSLDSVPGNTINF. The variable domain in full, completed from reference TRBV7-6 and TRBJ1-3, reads GAGVSQSPRYKVTKRGQDVALRCDPISGHVSLYWYRQALGQGPEFLTYFNYEAQQDKSGLPNDRFSAERPEGSISTLTIQRTEQRDSAMYRCASSLDSVPGNTINFGEGSWLTVV.

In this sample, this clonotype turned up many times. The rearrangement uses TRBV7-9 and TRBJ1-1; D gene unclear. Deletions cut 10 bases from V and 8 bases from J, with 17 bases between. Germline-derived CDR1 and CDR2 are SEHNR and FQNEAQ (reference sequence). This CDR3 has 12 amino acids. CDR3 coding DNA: TGTGCCACGGCCGGCTATCTTCGAGAAGCTTTCTTT. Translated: CATAGYLREAFF.

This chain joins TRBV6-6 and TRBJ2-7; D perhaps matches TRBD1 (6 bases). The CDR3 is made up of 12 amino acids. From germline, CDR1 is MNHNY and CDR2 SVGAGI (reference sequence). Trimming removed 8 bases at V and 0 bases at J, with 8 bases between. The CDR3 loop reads CASGGNSYEQYF. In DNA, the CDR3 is TGTGCCAGCGGGGGCAACTCCTACGAGCAGTACTTC.

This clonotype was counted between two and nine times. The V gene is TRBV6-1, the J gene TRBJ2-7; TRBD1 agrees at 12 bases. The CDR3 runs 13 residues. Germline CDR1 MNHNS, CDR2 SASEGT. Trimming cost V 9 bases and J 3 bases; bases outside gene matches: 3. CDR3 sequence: CASGTGGGYEQYF. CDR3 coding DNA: TGTGCCAGTGGGACAGGGGGCGGCTACGAGCAGTACTTC.

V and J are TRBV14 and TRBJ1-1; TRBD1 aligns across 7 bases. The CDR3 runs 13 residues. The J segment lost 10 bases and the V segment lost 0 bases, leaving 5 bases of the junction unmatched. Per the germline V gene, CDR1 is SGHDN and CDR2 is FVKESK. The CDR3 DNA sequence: TGTGCCAGCAGCCAAGATAGAAGGGGGCCAGCTTTCTTT. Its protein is CASSQDRRGPAFF.

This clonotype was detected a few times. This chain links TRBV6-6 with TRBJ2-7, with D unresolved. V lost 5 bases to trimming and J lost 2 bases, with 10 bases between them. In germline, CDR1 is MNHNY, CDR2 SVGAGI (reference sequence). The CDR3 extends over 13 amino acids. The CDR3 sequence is CASSDSWPYEQYV. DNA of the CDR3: TGTGCCAGCAGTGATTCATGGCCCTACGAGCAGTACGTC.

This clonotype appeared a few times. The CDR3 reads CASSPRQGDNEQFF. The CDR3, as DNA: TGTGCCAGCAGCCCCCGACAGGGGGACAATGAGCAGTTCTTC. J is TRBJ2-1 and V is TRBV9; 9 positions agree with TRBD1. The CDR3 sequence is 14 residues long. Trimming took 4 bases from V and 5 from J; bases not matched to a gene: 4. Germline loops: CDR1 SGDLS, CDR2 YYNGEE.

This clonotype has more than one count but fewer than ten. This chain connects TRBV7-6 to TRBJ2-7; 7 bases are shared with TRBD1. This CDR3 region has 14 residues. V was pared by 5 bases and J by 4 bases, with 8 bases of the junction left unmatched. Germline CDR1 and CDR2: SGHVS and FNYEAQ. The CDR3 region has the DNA TGTGCCAGCAGCCTACCACAGGGGTATTACGAGCAGTACTTC. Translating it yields CASSLPQGYYEQYF.

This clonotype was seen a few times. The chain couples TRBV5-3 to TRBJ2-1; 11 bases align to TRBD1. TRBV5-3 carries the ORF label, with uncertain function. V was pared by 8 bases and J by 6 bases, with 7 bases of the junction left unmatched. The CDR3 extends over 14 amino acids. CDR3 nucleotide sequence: TGTGCCAGCAGTCGCGGGACAGGGGGCAATGAGCAGTTCTTC. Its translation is CASSRGTGGNEQFF.

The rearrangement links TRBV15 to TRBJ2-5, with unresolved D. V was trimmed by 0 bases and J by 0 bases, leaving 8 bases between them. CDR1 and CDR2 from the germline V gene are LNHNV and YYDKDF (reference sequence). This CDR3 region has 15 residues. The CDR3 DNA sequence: TGTGCCACCAGCAGAGATAGGGCGTACCAAGAGACCCAGTACTTC. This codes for CATSRDRAYQETQYF.

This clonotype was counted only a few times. CDR3 DNA sequence: TGCGCCAGCAGCCCCTATCGACAGGGGGCAGGCACCGGGGAGCTGTTTTTT. Protein sequence: CASSPYRQGAGTGELFF. The chain is built from TRBV4-1 and TRBJ2-2; 10 bases are a match to TRBD1. The CDR3 extends over 17 amino acids. V shed 4 bases, J shed 4 bases, and the junction held 9 bases outside the gene matches. CDR1 and CDR2 from the germline V gene are MGHRA and YSYEKL.

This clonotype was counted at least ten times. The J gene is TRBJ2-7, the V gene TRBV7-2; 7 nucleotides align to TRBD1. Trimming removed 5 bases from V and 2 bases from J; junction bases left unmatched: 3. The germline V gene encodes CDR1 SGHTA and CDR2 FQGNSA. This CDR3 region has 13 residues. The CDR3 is CASSTTGAYEQYF. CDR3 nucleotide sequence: TGTGCCAGCAGCACAACAGGGGCCTACGAGCAGTACTTC. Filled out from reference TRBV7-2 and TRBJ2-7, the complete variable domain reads GAGVSQSPSNKVTEKGKDVELRCDPISGHTALYWYRQSLGQGLEFLIYFQGNSAPDKSGLPSDRFSAERTGGSVSTLTIQRTQQEDSAVYLCASSTTGAYEQYFGPGTRLTVT.

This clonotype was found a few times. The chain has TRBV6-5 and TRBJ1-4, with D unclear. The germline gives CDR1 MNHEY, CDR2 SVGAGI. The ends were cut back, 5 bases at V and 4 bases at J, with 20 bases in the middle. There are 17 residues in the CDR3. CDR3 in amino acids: CASSPWRRGGDNEKLFF. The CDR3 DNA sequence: TGTGCCAGCAGTCCCTGGAGACGGGGTGGGGATAATGAAAAACTGTTTTTT.

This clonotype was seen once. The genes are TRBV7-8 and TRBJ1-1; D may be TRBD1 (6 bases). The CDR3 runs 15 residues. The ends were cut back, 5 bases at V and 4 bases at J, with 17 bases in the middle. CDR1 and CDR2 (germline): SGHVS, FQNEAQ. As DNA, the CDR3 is TGTGCCAGCAGCATGAATAGGGGGGAGGGCACTGAAGCTTTCTTT. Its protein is CASSMNRGEGTEAFF.

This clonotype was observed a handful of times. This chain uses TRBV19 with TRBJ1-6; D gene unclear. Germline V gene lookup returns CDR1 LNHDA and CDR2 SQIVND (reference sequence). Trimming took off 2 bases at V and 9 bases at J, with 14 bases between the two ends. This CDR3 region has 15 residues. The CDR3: CASSIPTGGFSPLHF. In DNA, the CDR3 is TGTGCCAGTAGTATACCCACCGGAGGTTTTTCACCCCTCCACTTT.

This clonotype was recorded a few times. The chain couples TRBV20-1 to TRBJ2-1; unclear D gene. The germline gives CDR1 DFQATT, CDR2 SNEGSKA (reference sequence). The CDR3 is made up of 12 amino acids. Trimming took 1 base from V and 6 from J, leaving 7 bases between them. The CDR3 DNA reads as TGCAGTGCTAGAGGGCTAGTCAATGAGCAGTTCTTC. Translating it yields CSARGLVNEQFF.

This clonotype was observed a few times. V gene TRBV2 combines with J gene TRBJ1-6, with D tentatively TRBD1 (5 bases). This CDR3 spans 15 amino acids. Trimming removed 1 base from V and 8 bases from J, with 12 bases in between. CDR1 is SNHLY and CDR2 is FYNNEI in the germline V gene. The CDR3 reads CASSEDQGGYSPLHF. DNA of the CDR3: TGTGCCAGCAGTGAAGATCAGGGTGGATATTCACCCCTCCACTTT. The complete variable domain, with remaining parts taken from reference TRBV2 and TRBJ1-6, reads EPEVTQTPSHQVTQMGQEVILRCVPISNHLYFYWYRQILGQKVEFLVSFYNNEISEKSEIFDDQFSVERPDGSNFTLKIRSTKLEDSAMYFCASSEDQGGYSPLHFGNGTRLTVT.

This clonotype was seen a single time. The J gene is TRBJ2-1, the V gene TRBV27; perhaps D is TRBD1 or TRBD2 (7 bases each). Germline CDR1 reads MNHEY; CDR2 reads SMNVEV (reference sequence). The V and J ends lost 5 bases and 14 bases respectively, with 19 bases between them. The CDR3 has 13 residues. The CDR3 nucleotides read TGTGCCAGCAGTCGTGGCCAGGGGGGGGGGAAGTTCTTC. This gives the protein CASSRGQGGGKFF.

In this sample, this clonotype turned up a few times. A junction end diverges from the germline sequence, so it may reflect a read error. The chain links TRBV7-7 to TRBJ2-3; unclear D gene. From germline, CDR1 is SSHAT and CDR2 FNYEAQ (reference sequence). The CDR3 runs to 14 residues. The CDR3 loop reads CASSLDPRTDTQYF. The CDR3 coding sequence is TGTGCTAGCAGCTTAGACCCGCGCACAGATACGCAGTATTTT.

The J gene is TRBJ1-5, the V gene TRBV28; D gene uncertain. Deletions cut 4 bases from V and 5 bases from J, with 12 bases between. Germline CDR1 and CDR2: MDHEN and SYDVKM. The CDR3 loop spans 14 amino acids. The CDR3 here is CASSYQGSDQPQHF. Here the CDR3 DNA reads TGTGCCAGCAGTTACCAAGGATCCGATCAGCCCCAGCATTTT.

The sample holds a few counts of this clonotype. In nucleotides, the CDR3 is TGTGCCAGCAGCCCAATCAGGGGGATCACAGATACGCAGTATTTT. This gives the protein CASSPIRGITDTQYF. The chain has TRBV7-9 and TRBJ2-3; 7 bases agree with TRBD1. The CDR3 has 15 amino acids. Germline CDR1 reads SEHNR; CDR2 reads FQNEAQ (reference sequence). The junction had 7 bases not matched to a gene; V was cut back by 5 bases and J by 2 bases.

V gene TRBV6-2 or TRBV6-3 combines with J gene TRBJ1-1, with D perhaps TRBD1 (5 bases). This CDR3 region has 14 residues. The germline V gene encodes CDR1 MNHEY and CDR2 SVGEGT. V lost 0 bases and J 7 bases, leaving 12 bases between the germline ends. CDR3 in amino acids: CASSYSRGKGEAFF. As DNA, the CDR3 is TGTGCCAGCAGTTACTCGCGGGGGAAGGGTGAAGCTTTCTTT.